The 29 T cell receptor beta chains below all came from one sample that was sequenced in a study of T cells in Graves' hyperthyroidism and ophthalmopathy. Authors of the study amplified TCR beta CDR3 regions from RNA transcripts. HTBI primers were employed in a first-round RT-PCR of the TCR CDR3. TCRdb reanalysed the multiplex PCR reads using MiXCR and keeps one entry per CDR3 protein. The data hold some 570,000 distinct CDR3 sequences, with 14% observed a single time. Sample: blood. The receptors shown here come from a young woman with Graves' ophthalmopathy.

The V call is TRBV24-1, the J call TRBJ2-1; no clear D gene. V was pared by 0 bases and J by 0 bases, with 8 bases between. Germline V gene data show CDR1 as KGHDR and CDR2 as SFDVKD. This CDR3 has 16 residues. DNA for the CDR3: TGTGCCACCAGTGATTTGAGGCCTAGCTCCTACAATGAGCAGTTCTTC. This gives the protein CATSDLRPSSYNEQFF.

This clonotype was observed many times. V and J are TRBV12-3 or TRBV12-4 and TRBJ2-2, with 8 bases fitting TRBD1. V shed 5 bases and J 1 base; nucleotides not matched to a gene: 3. The CDR3 spans 15 residues. The CDR3, as DNA: TGTGCCAGCAGTCCCGGGACAGGGAACACCGGGGAGCTGTTTTTT. It specifies CASSPGTGNTGELFF.

This clonotype was detected many times. The chain uses TRBV27 and TRBJ2-7; 10 bases agree with TRBD2. Germline V lookup: CDR1 MNHEY, CDR2 SMNVEV (reference sequence). CDR3 length: 15 residues. V dropped 4 bases and J dropped 6; count of bases not matched to a gene: 9. The CDR3 DNA is TGTGCCAGCAGTTCCCATTCTAGCGGGAGTGTCGAGCAGTACTTC. Amino acid sequence: CASSSHSSGSVEQYF.

This clonotype was picked up a small number of times. The V and J genes are TRBV11-2 and TRBJ2-5; 10 nucleotides match TRBD2. With V trimmed by 0 bases and J by 4 bases, 5 bases remained unmatched. From germline, CDR1 is SGHAT and CDR2 FQNNGV. This CDR3 comprises 16 residues. Written as DNA, the CDR3 is TGTGCCAGCAGCTTAGAAGCGGGAGGGCCGTCAGAGACCCAGTACTTC. This codes for CASSLEAGGPSETQYF.

This clonotype was seen only a few times. The chain links TRBV4-1 to TRBJ2-1, with 10 bases fitting TRBD2. Trimming removed 2 bases from V and 3 bases from J; junction bases left unmatched: 7. The CDR3 runs to 17 residues. Looked up from germline, CDR1 is MGHRA and CDR2 is YSYEKL. CDR3 coding DNA: TGCGCCAGCAGCCAACCTATACTAGCGGGGAACTACAATGAGCAGTTCTTC. Residues: CASSQPILAGNYNEQFF.

This clonotype was counted many times. The chain links TRBV5-1 to TRBJ2-1; D possibly matches TRBD1 or TRBD2 (5 bases each). CDR1 is SGHRS and CDR2 is YFSETQ in the germline V gene. This CDR3 region has 14 residues. Deletions cut 5 bases from V and 8 bases from J, with 17 bases between. In DNA form, the CDR3 reads TGCGCCAGCAGGGGGGTATTAGGCCAGCATGAGCAGTTCTTC. As protein: CASRGVLGQHEQFF.

With regard to this clonotype: The germline gene is not matched at one end of the junction; a read error may be the cause. The genes are TRBV7-3 and TRBJ2-2, with 8 bases fitting TRBD2. The CDR3 totals 16 residues. Germline values: CDR1 SGHTA, CDR2 FQGTGA. The CDR3 here is CASSLKGLVNPGELFF. In nucleotides, the CDR3 is TGTGCCAGCAGCTTAAAGGGACTAGTGAACCCCGGGGAGCTGTTTTTT. Full variable domain (missing parts from reference TRBV7-3 and TRBJ2-2): GAGVSQTPSNKVTEKGKYVELRCDPISGHTALYWYRQSLGQGPEFLIYFQGTGAADDSGLPNDRFFAVRPEGSVSTLKIQRTERGDSAVYLCASSLKGLVNPGELFFGEGSRLTVL.

The gene calls are TRBV7-2 and TRBJ1-4, with 8 positions matching TRBD1. This CDR3 is 13 amino acids long. Germline-derived CDR1 and CDR2 are SGHTA and FQGNSA. Trimming took 6 bases from V and 8 from J; bases not matched to a gene: 5. The CDR3 reads CASRPGGAEKLFF. The CDR3 DNA sequence: TGTGCCAGCAGACCAGGGGGCGCGGAAAAACTGTTTTTT.

This clonotype occurred many times. This chain uses TRBV11-2 with TRBJ2-1; no definite D call. Germline V gene data show CDR1 as SGHAT and CDR2 as FQNNGV. V dropped 5 bases and J dropped 8 bases, with 19 bases sitting between them. CDR3 length: 15 amino acids. The DNA of the CDR3 is TGTGCCAGCAGCCCGACCTCGGTCAGTTTGGATGAGCAGTTCTTC. Its translation: CASSPTSVSLDEQFF.

This clonotype was picked up one time. This chain connects TRBV19 to TRBJ1-2; D is possibly TRBD1 (5 bases). The CDR3 is 15 amino acids. Germline CDR1 LNHDA, CDR2 SQIVND (reference sequence). Trimming removed 7 bases at V and 10 bases at J, with 25 bases between. The chain's CDR3 is CASTLSGAGPRSYTF. The CDR3 nucleotides are TGTGCCAGTACCTTAAGTGGGGCCGGACCGCGGTCCTACACCTTC.

This clonotype was detected many times. V usage is TRBV28 and J usage is TRBJ2-1, with D possibly matching TRBD2 (6 bases). CDR3 length: 14 amino acids. Trimming pared 3 bases from V and 6 bases from J, leaving 12 bases between. From germline, CDR1 is MDHEN and CDR2 SYDVKM. The CDR3 reads CASSFYRDSNEQFF. The CDR3 region has the DNA TGTGCCAGCAGTTTCTACCGGGACTCCAATGAGCAGTTCTTC.

This clonotype was seen repeatedly, ten times or more. The chain employs TRBV14 and TRBJ2-1; 10 nucleotides match TRBD2. From germline, CDR1 is SGHDN and CDR2 FVKESK. The CDR3 spans 17 residues. V was pared by 3 bases and J by 5 bases, with 10 bases of the junction left unmatched. CDR3 protein: CASSQRAGTSAHNEQFF. The CDR3 DNA reads as TGTGCCAGCAGCCAGAGAGCCGGGACTAGCGCCCACAATGAGCAGTTCTTC.

Ten or more counts support this clonotype. The chain has TRBV15 and TRBJ2-7; 11 bases fit TRBD2. CDR1 and CDR2 from the germline V gene are LNHNV and YYDKDF (reference sequence). The CDR3 is made up of 18 amino acids. After removal of 4 bases from V and 0 bases from J, the junction contained 11 bases not matched to a gene. The CDR3, as DNA: TGTGCCACCAGCACTCGTCTAGCGGGAGGTCCGACCTCCTACGAGCAGTACTTC. Its translation is CATSTRLAGGPTSYEQYF.

This clonotype was recorded at least ten times. The V gene is TRBV12-3 or TRBV12-4, the J gene TRBJ2-1, with 15 bases lining up with TRBD2. Trimming at V came to 8 bases and at J to 7 bases, leaving 0 bases not matched to a gene. The CDR3 is 13 amino acids. The CDR3 sequence is CASGTSGRNEQFF. DNA of the CDR3: TGTGCCAGCGGGACTAGCGGGAGGAATGAGCAGTTCTTC.

The rearrangement uses TRBV7-2 and TRBJ1-3; D unclear. Germline CDR1 reads SGHTA; CDR2 reads FQGNSA. This CDR3 has 15 amino acids. V lost 5 bases to trimming and J lost 0 bases, with 11 bases between them. The CDR3 DNA reads TGTGCCAGCAGCATCACACGAAGCTCTGGAAACACCATATATTTT. It translates to CASSITRSSGNTIYF.

Many counts were recorded for this clonotype. The chain has TRBV28 and TRBJ2-1; TRBD2 matches 14 bases. Germline V lookup: CDR1 MDHEN, CDR2 SYDVKM. The CDR3 sequence is 15 residues long. The J segment lost 9 bases and the V segment lost 5 bases, leaving 6 bases of the junction unmatched. CDR3 sequence (DNA): TGTGCCAGCAGTCTGGGACTAGCGGGAGCCCCTGAGCAGTTCTTC. It yields the protein CASSLGLAGAPEQFF. Based on the CDR3 plus reference TRBV28 and TRBJ2-1, the full variable domain is DVKVTQSSRYLVKRTGEKVFLECVQDMDHENMFWYRQDPGLGLRLIYFSYDVKMKEKGDIPEGYSVSREKKERFSLILESASTNQTSMYLCASSLGLAGAPEQFFGPGTRLTVL.

This clonotype occurred many times. The chain carries TRBV3-1 and TRBJ2-7; no reliable D call. There are 13 residues in the CDR3. Germline V CDR1 and CDR2: LGHDT, YNNKEL (reference sequence). The germline V and J ends were trimmed by 2 bases and 3 bases, with 8 bases remaining between them. CDR3: CASSQHGDYEQYF. CDR3 nucleotide sequence: TGTGCCAGCAGCCAACACGGAGACTACGAGCAGTACTTC.

This clonotype was seen a handful of times. The chain combines TRBV6-2 or TRBV6-3 with TRBJ2-7; 9 bases align to TRBD1. CDR1 is MNHEY, CDR2 SVGEGT, per germline. V shed 5 bases and J 0 bases; nucleotides not matched to a gene: 8. The CDR3 is 16 residues long. CDR3 region: CASSTLGQGSSYEQYF. The CDR3 DNA is TGTGCCAGCAGTACCTTGGGACAGGGCAGCTCCTACGAGCAGTACTTC.

There are a few counts of this clonotype. The rearrangement joins TRBV20-1 to TRBJ1-2, with a tentative D call TRBD1 (5 bases). Germline values: CDR1 DFQATT, CDR2 SNEGSKA (reference sequence). The CDR3 consists of 14 residues. Trimming left V 0 bases short and J 4 bases short, with 12 bases between. The CDR3 is CSARDRPRGYGYTF. DNA for the CDR3: TGCAGTGCTAGAGATAGGCCAAGGGGCTATGGCTACACCTTC.

In this sample, this clonotype turned up a few times. The V call is TRBV9, the J call TRBJ2-2, with D possibly TRBD2 on 6 matching bases. Germline V CDR1 and CDR2: SGDLS, YYNGEE. The CDR3 runs 19 residues. Trimming stripped 0 bases from V and 7 bases from J, with 25 bases between. This CDR3 reads CASSVESVSGPMVFGELFF. CDR3 sequence (DNA): TGTGCCAGCAGCGTAGAATCTGTTAGCGGACCGATGGTTTTCGGGGAGCTGTTTTTT.

This clonotype has ten or more counts. J is TRBJ1-5 and V is TRBV24-1; 8 bases are a match to TRBD1. CDR1 is KGHDR, CDR2 SFDVKD, per germline. This CDR3 is built from 16 residues. With V trimmed by 7 bases and J by 5 bases, 12 bases remained unmatched. The chain's CDR3 is CATSQTGTGLHQPQHF. In nucleotides, the CDR3 is TGTGCCACCAGCCAGACCGGGACAGGCCTCCATCAGCCCCAGCATTTT.

This clonotype appeared many times. The gene calls are TRBV27 and TRBJ2-7, with 8 bases fitting TRBD1. With 7 bases clipped from V and 0 bases from J, the junction kept 2 bases outside the gene matches. CDR1 is MNHEY, CDR2 SMNVEV, per germline (reference sequence). The CDR3 has 13 residues. CDR3 amino acids: CASTGGGSYEQYF. The DNA of the CDR3 is TGTGCCAGCACAGGGGGCGGCTCCTACGAGCAGTACTTC.

This clonotype was recorded many times. The CDR3 nucleotides are TGTGCCAGCAGCTCCGACAGGGTAGGTTCTGGCTACGAGCAGTACTTC. Its translation: CASSSDRVGSGYEQYF. V gene TRBV7-9 combines with J gene TRBJ2-7; 7 nucleotides align to TRBD1. The junction had 12 bases not matched to a gene; V was cut back by 4 bases and J by 3 bases. This CDR3 has 16 residues. Germline-derived CDR1 and CDR2 are SEHNR and FQNEAQ (reference sequence).

This clonotype was recorded many times. This chain joins TRBV27 and TRBJ2-1; a possible D gene is TRBD2 (6 bases). CDR1 is MNHEY, CDR2 SMNVEV, per germline (reference sequence). This CDR3 contains 14 residues. V shed 5 bases and J shed 15 bases, with 23 bases lying between them. The chain's CDR3 is CASSTPRDGSKPFF. As DNA, the CDR3 is TGTGCCAGCAGTACCCCACGGGACGGGAGCAAACCGTTCTTC.

This clonotype was detected only a few times. The J gene is TRBJ1-1, the V gene TRBV25-1; D gene ambiguous. The CDR3 covers 12 residues. With 4 bases removed from V and 1 base from J, the gap between germline ends came to 4 bases. CDR1 MGHDK and CDR2 SYGVNS come from the germline V gene. The CDR3 is CASSGSNTEAFF. CDR3 nucleotides: TGTGCCAGCAGTGGTTCGAACACTGAAGCTTTCTTT.

This clonotype was observed a handful of times. A single base separates this from a much larger clone, so it may be a read error. The CDR3, as DNA: TGTGCCAGCTCCGCCTCGGCAGCTCCCTCTGGGGCCAACGTCCCGACTTTC. It is translated as CASSASAAPSGANVPTF. The chain joins TRBV2 to TRBJ2-6; possibly TRBD1 for D (5 bases). Germline V gene sequence: CDR1 SNHLY, CDR2 FYNNEI. The CDR3 totals 17 residues.

The rearrangement uses TRBV29-1 and TRBJ2-7, with 13 bases that match TRBD2. The J segment lost 5 bases and the V segment lost 3 bases, leaving 10 bases of the junction unmatched. Germline V gives CDR1 SQVTM, CDR2 ANQGSEA. This CDR3 spans 16 amino acids. CDR3 nucleotide sequence: TGCAGCGTTGAGGGGGGACTAGCGGGATCGGGGGACGAGCAGTACTTC. Its protein is CSVEGGLAGSGDEQYF.

The V and J genes are TRBV5-6 and TRBJ1-5, with unresolved D. This CDR3 has 16 amino acids. Germline V gene sequence: CDR1 SGHDT, CDR2 YYEEEE. Trimming left V 0 bases short and J 2 bases short, with 12 bases between. This CDR3 is CASSLGASWGNQPQHF. The CDR3 region has the DNA TGTGCCAGCAGCTTGGGAGCCTCCTGGGGCAATCAGCCCCAGCATTTT.

The sample holds many counts of this clonotype. The chain is built from TRBV11-2 and TRBJ2-7; weak D call: TRBD1 (6 bases). The CDR3 runs to 14 residues. Trimming removed 2 bases from V and 6 bases from J, with 14 bases in between. Germline V gene lookup returns CDR1 SGHAT and CDR2 FQNNGV. The CDR3 reads CASSLSAGDREQYF. The CDR3 bases are TGTGCCAGCAGCTTATCGGCAGGGGATCGCGAGCAGTACTTC.